This entry features one TCR beta chain sequence. Its antigen is not known. Both 60 Vbeta primers and 13 Jbeta primers went into the PCR. Sequenced by immunoSEQ multiplex PCR; TCRdb stores in-frame clones only, minus some. The sample carries roughly 140,000 clones, 70% recorded once. V was clipped by 2 bases and J by 7 bases; unmatched bases: 12. The CDR3 spans 16 residues. Germline V lookup: CDR1 WNHNN, CDR2 SYGVQD (reference sequence). The sample is drawn from a study of cytomegalovirus exposure and HLA in healthy donors. Broader study findings: Most TCR sequences showed up rarely, but some public TCRs showed up in many donors. Per published reports, the classifier diagnosed cytomegalovirus status with high specificity and sensitivity. Some highly shared sequence variants likely arose as a pipeline artifact.

Sequenced input: PBMCs. The source is a woman in her twenties or thirties in good health and CMV-seronegative. The V gene is TRBV10-1, the J gene TRBJ2-7; the match to TRBD1 covers 9 bases. The DNA for the CDR3 is TGCGCCAGCAGTGAGCCACGGGACAGGGAGTTGGGGGAGCAGTACTTC. Protein sequence: CASSEPRDRELGEQYF.